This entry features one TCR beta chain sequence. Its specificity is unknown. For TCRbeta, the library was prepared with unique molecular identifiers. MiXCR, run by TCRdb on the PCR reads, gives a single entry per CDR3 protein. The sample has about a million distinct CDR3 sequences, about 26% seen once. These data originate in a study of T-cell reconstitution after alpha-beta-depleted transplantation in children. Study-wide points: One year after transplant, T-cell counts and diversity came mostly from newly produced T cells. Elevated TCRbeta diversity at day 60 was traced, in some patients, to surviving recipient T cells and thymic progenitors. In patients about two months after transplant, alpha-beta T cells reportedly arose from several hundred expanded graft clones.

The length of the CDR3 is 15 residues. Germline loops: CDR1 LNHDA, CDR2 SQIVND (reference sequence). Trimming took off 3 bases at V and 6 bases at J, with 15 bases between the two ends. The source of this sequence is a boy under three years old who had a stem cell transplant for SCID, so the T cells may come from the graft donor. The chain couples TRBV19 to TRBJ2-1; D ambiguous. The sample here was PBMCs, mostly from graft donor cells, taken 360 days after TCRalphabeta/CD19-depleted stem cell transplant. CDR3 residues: CASSIADTPSNEQFF. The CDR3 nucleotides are TGTGCCAGTAGTATCGCCGATACGCCCAGCAATGAGCAGTTCTTC.